These 27 T cell receptor beta chains came from one sample sequenced in a study of control samples from healthy donors and cancer patients. Some clones are missing from TCRdb's copy, which holds only in-frame ones; the method was immunoSEQ multiplex PCR. This table has more than 30,000 clones, 83% appearing once. Material for sequencing was PBMCs. The receptors come from a woman aged 55-70 years with lung cancer.

J is TRBJ2-3 and V is TRBV27, with 8 positions matching TRBD2. Germline CDR1 and CDR2: MNHEY and SMNVEV (reference sequence). There are 16 residues in the CDR3. After removal of 5 bases from V and 4 bases from J, the junction contained 11 bases not matched to a gene. The CDR3 DNA reads TGTGCCAGCAGTCCCGGAAGTAGCGGGGTATCAGATACGCAGTATTTT. Encoded protein: CASSPGSSGVSDTQYF.

The chain combines TRBV4-3 with TRBJ1-1, with TRBD1 identical over 8 bases. The V gene end was trimmed by 4 bases and the J gene end by 1 base; junction bases not matched to a gene: 5. The germline V gene has CDR1 LGHNA and CDR2 YSLEER. The CDR3 is 15 amino acids. The CDR3 region is CASSRRTGRNTEAFF. In nucleotides, the CDR3 is TGCGCCAGCAGCCGCAGGACAGGGAGGAACACTGAAGCTTTCTTT.

Note on this clone: Different DNA sequences within this sample yield the same CDR3. The J gene is TRBJ1-5, the V gene TRBV19; the D is unclear. CDR1 is LNHDA and CDR2 is SQIVND in the germline V gene (reference sequence). CDR3 size: 13 residues. V gave up 3 bases and J gave up 4 bases, with 7 bases separating them. CDR3 sequence (DNA): TGTGCCAGTAGTATTTTGGGAAATCAGCCCCAGCATTTT. This translates into CASSILGNQPQHF.

V gene TRBV7-9 combines with J gene TRBJ2-1; TRBD1 might be the D (6 bases). The CDR3 runs 13 residues. Germline CDR1 and CDR2: SEHNR and FQNEAQ (reference sequence). V was pared by 2 bases and J by 4 bases, with 6 bases between. CDR3 bases: TGTGCCAGCAGCTTACAGGGGTACAATGAGCAGTTCTTC. It is translated as CASSLQGYNEQFF.

This clone was found once. V and J are TRBV27 and TRBJ1-4; D is perhaps TRBD1 (6 bases). CDR3 size: 15 residues. Germline V lookup: CDR1 MNHEY, CDR2 SMNVEV (reference sequence). V was pared by 2 bases and J by 8 bases, with 15 bases between. The CDR3 DNA reads TGTGCCAGCAGTTTAAATCTGGGGGCCGGGGAAAAACTGTTTTTT. Translation: CASSLNLGAGEKLFF. The whole variable domain, filled in from reference TRBV27 and TRBJ1-4, reads EAQVTQNPRYLITVTGKKLTVTCSQNMNHEYMSWYRQDPGLGLRQIYYSMNVEVTDKGDVPEGYKVSRKEKRNFPLILESPSPNQTSLYFCASSLNLGAGEKLFFGSGTQLSVL.

The chain carries TRBV30 and TRBJ2-7; D uncertain. Trimming took off 2 bases at V and 2 bases at J, with 4 bases between the two ends. This CDR3 comprises 11 residues. Germline CDR1 reads GTSNPN; CDR2 reads SVGIG (reference sequence). The CDR3 loop reads CAWSSTYEQYF. The CDR3 DNA is TGTGCCTGGAGTTCTACCTACGAGCAGTACTTC.

The V call is TRBV6-5, the J call TRBJ2-7; D not certain. The CDR3 has 14 residues. Trimming took 4 bases from V and 2 from J, leaving 12 bases between them. Germline V gives CDR1 MNHEY, CDR2 SVGAGI. The CDR3 region is CASSSGDYAYEQYF. CDR3 nucleotides: TGTGCCAGCAGTTCCGGCGATTATGCCTACGAGCAGTACTTC.

As for this clone: This CDR3 is also generated by other DNA sequences in the sample. The chain has TRBV7-3 and TRBJ1-1; no clear D gene. Germline loops: CDR1 SGHTA, CDR2 FQGTGA. V was clipped by 5 bases and J by 0 bases, with 7 bases between them. This CDR3 contains 13 residues. CDR3 sequence reads: CASSLQMNTEAFF. The CDR3 DNA is TGTGCCAGCAGCCTACAGATGAACACTGAAGCTTTCTTT.

This clone has a single count. The V and J genes are TRBV9 and TRBJ1-5; D is uncertain. The CDR3 is made up of 13 amino acids. V was trimmed by 1 base and J by 5 bases, leaving 7 bases between them. Germline V CDR1 and CDR2: SGDLS, YYNGEE. CDR3 nucleotides: TGTGCCAGCAGCGTAACAGTGGATCAGCCCCAGCATTTT. This encodes CASSVTVDQPQHF.

Worth noting for this clone: At one end the junction does not follow the germline gene, possibly because of a read error. The chain combines TRBV7-3 with TRBJ2-2; 7 bases align to TRBD1. The CDR3 extends over 15 amino acids. The germline V gene has CDR1 SGHTA and CDR2 FQGTGA. CDR3 protein: CASTLGGPNTGELFF. CDR3 coding DNA: TGTGCCAGCACCTTAGGGGGCCCGAACACCGGGGAGCTGTTTTTT.

The CDR3 DNA sequence: TGTGCCAGCAGCTCCGACAGGGTTGGGGCTGAAGCTTTCTTT. The encoded protein is CASSSDRVGAEAFF. This chain links TRBV11-2 with TRBJ1-1; TRBD1 agrees at 7 bases. This CDR3 is built from 14 residues. J gave up 6 bases and V 4 bases, and 8 bases lay outside the gene matches. Germline CDR1 SGHAT, CDR2 FQNNGV.

The rearrangement uses TRBV6-4 and TRBJ2-1; D is undetermined. This CDR3 is built from 13 residues. Germline V gives CDR1 MRHNA, CDR2 SNTAGT. V was trimmed by 0 bases and J by 5 bases, leaving 5 bases between them. The CDR3 region is CASSDSNNNEQFF. The CDR3 DNA follows: TGTGCCAGCAGTGACTCGAACAACAATGAGCAGTTCTTC.

This chain links TRBV7-8 with TRBJ1-4; a weak D match, TRBD1 (5 bases). The germline V gene encodes CDR1 SGHVS and CDR2 FQNEAQ. The V gene lost 7 bases and the J gene lost 11 bases, with 23 bases spanning the gap. The CDR3 contains 15 residues. The CDR3: CASTHGAGLMGKLFF. CDR3 DNA sequence: TGTGCCAGCACCCACGGGGCAGGTTTAATGGGGAAACTGTTTTTT. Variable domain in full (rest from reference TRBV7-8 and TRBJ1-4): GAGVSQSPRYKVAKRGQDVALRCDPISGHVSLFWYQQALGQGPEFLTYFQNEAQLDKSGLPSDRFFAERPEGSVSTLKIQRTQQEDSAVYLCASTHGAGLMGKLFFGSGTQLSVL.

The chain employs TRBV6-5 and TRBJ2-7; possible D gene TRBD1, 6 bases. The V end was cut by 5 bases, the J end by 2 bases, with 16 bases between. The CDR3 is 15 amino acids. The germline V gene has CDR1 MNHEY and CDR2 SVGAGI. CDR3 DNA sequence: TGTGCCAGCAGTCGGGACACTCGGGTTGCCTACGAGCAGTACTTC. It codes for CASSRDTRVAYEQYF.

The chain uses TRBV6-6 and TRBJ2-1, with TRBD1 matching over 9 bases. Losses at the gene ends were 7 bases for V and 9 bases for J; bases not matched to a gene: 1. The CDR3 extends over 11 amino acids. Germline V gene data show CDR1 as MNHNY and CDR2 as SVGAGI (reference sequence). For the CDR3, the DNA is TGTGCCAGCAACAGGGGGCCTGAGCAGTTCTTC. It codes for CASNRGPEQFF.

V usage is TRBV6-5 and J usage is TRBJ1-6; D possibly corresponds to TRBD1 (5 bases). The germline V gene has CDR1 MNHEY and CDR2 SVGAGI. The CDR3 is 14 amino acids. V was cut by 5 bases and J by 5 bases, with 10 bases left in between. CDR3 sequence reads: CASSTTDNNSPLHF. In DNA, the CDR3 is TGTGCCAGCAGTACAACGGACAATAATTCACCCCTCCACTTT.

The V call is TRBV19, the J call TRBJ2-5; D remains unclear. V was pared by 1 base and J by 4 bases, with 4 bases between. CDR3 size: 12 residues. Germline CDR1 LNHDA, CDR2 SQIVND (reference sequence). CDR3 residues: CASSIAGETQYF. CDR3 sequence (DNA): TGTGCCAGTAGTATAGCTGGAGAGACCCAGTACTTC.

The V and J genes are TRBV25-1 and TRBJ1-1; perhaps TRBD1 as D (5 bases). The V end was cut by 10 bases, the J end by 6 bases, with 9 bases between. The CDR3 has 10 amino acids. Germline V gene data show CDR1 as MGHDK and CDR2 as SYGVNS. Written as DNA, the CDR3 is TGTGCCACTGCGGGGGCTGAAGCTTTCTTT. Translation gives CATAGAEAFF. The full variable domain, completed using reference TRBV25-1 and TRBJ1-1, is EADIYQTPRYLVIGTGKKITLECSQTMGHDKMYWYQQDPGMELHLIHYSYGVNSTEKGDLSSESTVSRIRTEHFPLTLESARPSHTSQYLCATAGAEAFFGQGTRLTVV.

The rearrangement links TRBV19 to TRBJ1-2; D gene uncertain. This CDR3 is built from 13 residues. V lost 9 bases and J 5 bases, leaving 16 bases between the germline ends. Germline values: CDR1 LNHDA, CDR2 SQIVND (reference sequence). The CDR3 DNA reads as TGTGCCAGCTCGGAAGTTCGCCGGTATGGCTACACCTTC. It encodes CASSEVRRYGYTF.

The rearrangement links TRBV18 to TRBJ1-3; weak D call: TRBD1 (5 bases). The length of the CDR3 is 16 residues. V lost 3 bases and J lost 3, with 15 bases in between. Germline CDR1 reads KGHSH; CDR2 reads LQKENI. CDR3 coding DNA: TGTGCCAGCTCACCGAGTGTCGGGACGGGTGGAAACACCATATATTTT. It specifies CASSPSVGTGGNTIYF.

The J gene is TRBJ1-5, the V gene TRBV29-1; D is unresolved. This CDR3 region has 13 residues. Trimming took off 5 bases at V and 5 bases at J, with 13 bases between the two ends. CDR1 SQVTM and CDR2 ANQGSEA come from the germline V gene. The CDR3 region is CSVRERLDQPQHF. The CDR3 region has the DNA TGCAGCGTTAGGGAGAGATTAGATCAGCCCCAGCATTTT. The full variable domain, rest sourced from reference TRBV29-1 and TRBJ1-5, is SAVISQKPSRDICQRGTSLTIQCQVDSQVTMMFWYRQQPGQSLTLIATANQGSEATYESGFVIDKFPISRPNLTFSTLTVSNMSPEDSSIYLCSVRERLDQPQHFGDGTRLSIL.

The V gene is TRBV12-3 or TRBV12-4, the J gene TRBJ1-5; D unclear. The CDR3 consists of 13 residues. The germline V and J ends were trimmed by 0 bases and 3 bases, with 3 bases remaining between them. The DNA for the CDR3 is TGTGCCAGCAGTTTAGCCCCCAATCAGCCCCAGCATTTT. Its translation is CASSLAPNQPQHF.

The V call is TRBV7-3, the J call TRBJ2-5, with unresolved D. The CDR3 consists of 13 residues. V was clipped by 5 bases and J by 3 bases, with 10 bases between them. Looked up from germline, CDR1 is SGHTA and CDR2 is FQGTGA. The CDR3 DNA reads TGTGCCAGCAGCGGTAATGCGGAAGAGACCCAGTACTTC. This encodes CASSGNAEETQYF.

The V call is TRBV15, the J call TRBJ1-4; 10 bases line up with TRBD1. The V and J ends lost 7 bases and 9 bases, in that order; junction bases with no gene match: 8. The germline V gene has CDR1 LNHNV and CDR2 YYDKDF (reference sequence). The CDR3 is made up of 14 amino acids. This CDR3 reads CATTLDRGPQKLFF. For the CDR3, the DNA is TGTGCCACCACCTTAGACAGGGGGCCACAAAAACTGTTTTTT.

The rearrangement joins TRBV24-1 to TRBJ2-7; 7 positions match TRBD2. The ends lost 6 bases at V and 6 bases at J; junction bases unmatched: 10. The CDR3 covers 14 residues. Germline V gene lookup returns CDR1 KGHDR and CDR2 SFDVKD. The CDR3 coding sequence is TGTGCCACCAGTCAAAGTCAGGGCGGGGGCGAGCAGTACTTC. Its translation: CATSQSQGGGEQYF.

V is TRBV5-5 and J is TRBJ2-3; the D gene is possibly TRBD2 (5 bases). The V end lost 1 base, the J end lost 0 bases, and 12 bases lay between the germline ends. This CDR3 comprises 16 residues. Germline V lookup: CDR1 SGHKS, CDR2 YYEKEE (reference sequence). CDR3 in amino acids: CASSLRIGISTDTQYF. As DNA, the CDR3 is TGTGCCAGCAGCTTGCGGATCGGGATAAGCACAGATACGCAGTATTTT.

Only a few counts were recorded for this clone. J is TRBJ2-6 and V is TRBV2, with TRBD1 identical over 9 bases. The CDR3 runs 18 residues. The trim removed 4 bases at V and 1 base at J, leaving 8 bases unmatched. In germline, CDR1 is SNHLY, CDR2 FYNNEI. The CDR3 nucleotides read TGTGCCAGCAGTGTACCGGGACAGGGAAGGTCTGGGGCCAACGTCCTGACTTTC. Its protein is CASSVPGQGRSGANVLTF.